What follows is one T cell receptor beta chain and its context. Its specificity is not known. The data derive from a study of CD8 T cells in Susac syndrome. Study-wide results and limits: It was acknowledged by the study that relatively few individuals were included in its TCR sequencing and HLA analysis.

The CDR3 extends over 14 amino acids. V lost 7 bases, J lost 0 bases, and 9 bases lay in between. It was with random hexamers that roughly 0.5 to 1 ug RNA was reverse transcribed. Coverage of TCR beta CDR3 amplification by immunoSEQ multiplex PCR extended to 54 Vbeta and 13 Jbeta. TCRdb fed the immunoSEQ multiplex PCR reads into MiXCR, producing one record per CDR3 protein. The table has around 270,000 distinct CDR3 sequences, about 91% seen once; the top ten hold roughly 0.17%. Sequencing of TCR beta covered CD8+ and CD4+ T cells obtained from blood. The multiple sclerosis control group consisted of treatment-naive patients whose relapsing-remitting disease, which was either stable or active, fulfilled revised McDonald criteria.

Sample: CD8+ T cells from PBMCs. The clonotype was recovered from a human donor with multiple sclerosis. The chain has TRBV12-3 or TRBV12-4 and TRBJ2-2; D is uncertain. This chain's CDR3 is CASTKGTNTGELFF. The CDR3 DNA is TGTGCCAGCACCAAGGGAACGAACACCGGGGAGCTGTTTTTT.